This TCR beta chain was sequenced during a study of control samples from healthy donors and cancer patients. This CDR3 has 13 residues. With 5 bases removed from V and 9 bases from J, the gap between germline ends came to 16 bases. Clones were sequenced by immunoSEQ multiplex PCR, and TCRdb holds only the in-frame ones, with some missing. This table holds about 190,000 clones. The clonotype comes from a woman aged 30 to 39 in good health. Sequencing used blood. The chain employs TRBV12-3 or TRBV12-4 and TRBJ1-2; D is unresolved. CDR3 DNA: TGTGCCAGCAGTGTAGGGCCTCGAGAGAGCTACACCTTC. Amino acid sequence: CASSVGPRESYTF.